This T cell receptor (beta chain) was retrieved from a study of T cells after yellow fever vaccination. Trimming removed 5 bases at V and 4 bases at J, with 15 bases between. Germline CDR1 reads SEHNR; CDR2 reads FQNEAQ (reference sequence). The CDR3 runs to 15 residues. Study-level points and caveats: At 95% to 97% for CD4 and just over 85% for CD8, most primary-vaccination clones showed up again after the booster.

Using its own MiXCR run on the 5' RACE reads, TCRdb lists one record per CDR3 protein. The profile shows hundreds of thousands of distinct CDR3 sequences, less than 15% of them singletons. As regards this clonotype: As yet, its antigen is unknown.

This specimen was PBMCs, taken on the day of the yellow fever booster vaccination. The clonotype was recovered from a man under 40 who received the YFV17D yellow fever vaccine. The rearrangement joins TRBV7-9 to TRBJ2-1; D remains ambiguous. CDR3 coding DNA: TGTGCCAGCAGCCCCCCGGGCGCACTGTACAATGAGCAGTTCTTC. As protein: CASSPPGALYNEQFF.